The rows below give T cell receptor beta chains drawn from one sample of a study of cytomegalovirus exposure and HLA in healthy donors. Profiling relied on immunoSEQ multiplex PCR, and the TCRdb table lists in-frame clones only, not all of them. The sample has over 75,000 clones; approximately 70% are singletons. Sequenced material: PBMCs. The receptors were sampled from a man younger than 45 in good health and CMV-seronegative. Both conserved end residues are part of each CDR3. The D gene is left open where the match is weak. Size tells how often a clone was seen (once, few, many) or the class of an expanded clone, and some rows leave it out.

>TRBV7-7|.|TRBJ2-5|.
CASSLEGGTETQYF
TGTGCTAGCAGCTTAGAGGGGGGGACCGAGACCCAGTACTTC
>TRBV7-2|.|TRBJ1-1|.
CASSPGGGGAFF
TGTGCCAGCAGCCCCGGCGGGGGAGGAGCTTTCTTT
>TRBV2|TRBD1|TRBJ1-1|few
CASSQGQGNTEAFF
TGTGCCAGCAGTCAGGGACAGGGGAACACTGAAGCTTTCTTT
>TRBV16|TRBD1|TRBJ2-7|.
CASSPYFSGTGSYEQYF
TGTGCCAGCAGCCCGTATTTTTCCGGGACAGGGTCCTACGAGCAGTACTTC
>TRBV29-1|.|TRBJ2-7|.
CSVAGLTSASYEQYF
TGCAGCGTGGCCGGACTCACTTCGGCGTCCTACGAGCAGTACTTC
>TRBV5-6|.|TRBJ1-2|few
CASSLQSIYTF
TGTGCCAGCAGCTTGCAATCTATCTACACCTTC
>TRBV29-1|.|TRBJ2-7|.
CSAASLLVTEQYF
TGCAGCGCCGCCTCCCTACTAGTTACCGAGCAGTACTTC
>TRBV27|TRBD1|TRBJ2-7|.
CASSPNSRQGSYEQYF
TGTGCCAGCAGTCCAAACTCCAGACAGGGATCCTACGAGCAGTACTTC
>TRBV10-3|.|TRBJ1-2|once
CAISESWPDYGYTF
TGTGCCATCAGTGAGTCTTGGCCAGACTATGGCTACACCTTC
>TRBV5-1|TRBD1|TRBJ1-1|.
CASSQRTGGQNTEAFF
TGCGCCAGCAGCCAAAGGACAGGGGGCCAGAACACTGAAGCTTTCTTT
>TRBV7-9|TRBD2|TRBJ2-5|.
CASSSGTSGVQETQYF
TGTGCCAGCAGCTCCGGGACTAGCGGGGTCCAAGAGACCCAGTACTTC
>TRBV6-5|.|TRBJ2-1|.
CASSYSASNNEQFF
TGTGCCAGCAGTTACTCGGCTAGTAACAATGAGCAGTTCTTC
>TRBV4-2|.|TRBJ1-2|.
CASSQDRAGNYGYTF
TGTGCCAGCAGCCAAGATCGGGCGGGAAACTATGGCTACACCTTC
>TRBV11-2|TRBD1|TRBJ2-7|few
CASSRLGGSSYEQYF
TGTGCCAGCAGCCGATTAGGGGGCTCTTCCTACGAGCAGTACTTC
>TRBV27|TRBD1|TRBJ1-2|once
CASSLGGLYGYTF
TGTGCCAGCAGCCTAGGGGGCCTCTATGGCTACACCTTC
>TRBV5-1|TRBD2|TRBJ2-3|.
CASSPKSLAGKRGEDTQYF
TGCGCCAGCAGCCCTAAATCGTTAGCGGGGAAAAGGGGGGAAGATACGCAGTATTTT
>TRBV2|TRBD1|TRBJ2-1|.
CASSVGQGARNEQFF
TGTGCCAGCAGTGTGGGACAGGGGGCGCGAAATGAGCAGTTCTTC
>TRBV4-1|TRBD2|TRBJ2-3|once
CASSQVGAGASTDTQYF
TGCGCCAGCAGCCAAGTGGGAGCGGGGGCCTCCACAGATACGCAGTATTTT
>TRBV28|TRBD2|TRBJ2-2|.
CAASGASGSLNTGELFF
TGTGCGGCCTCTGGGGCTAGCGGGAGTCTGAACACCGGGGAGCTGTTTTTT
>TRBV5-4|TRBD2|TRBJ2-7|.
CASSSGTSGRMGYEQYF
TGTGCCAGCAGCTCTGGGACTAGCGGGAGGATGGGCTACGAGCAGTACTTC
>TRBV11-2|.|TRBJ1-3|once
CASSLLQVSGNTIYF
TGTGCCAGCAGCTTACTCCAGGTCTCTGGAAACACCATATATTTT
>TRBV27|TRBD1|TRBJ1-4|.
CASRTGFNEKLFF
TGTGCCAGCAGGACAGGGTTTAATGAAAAACTGTTTTTT
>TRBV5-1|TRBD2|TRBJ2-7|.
CASSSGGADYEQYF
TGCGCCAGCAGCTCGGGAGGGGCGGACTACGAGCAGTACTTC
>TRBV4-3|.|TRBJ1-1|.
CASSQDFRGSGTEAFF
TGCGCCAGCAGCCAAGATTTTCGGGGGTCTGGCACTGAAGCTTTCTTT
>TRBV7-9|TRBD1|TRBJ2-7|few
CASSLAGTGPYEQYF
TGTGCCAGCAGCTTAGCAGGGACAGGGCCCTACGAGCAGTACTTC